Described below is a single TCR beta chain sequence and its context. Its antigen is unknown. The entry originates in a study of response to subunit inactivated influenza vaccine. Each CDR3 protein gets one entry after TCRdb re-called the RT-PCR reads with MiXCR. The sample lists around 710,000 distinct CDR3 sequences, more than 11% occurring once. Study-wide results and limits: Each seasonal influenza vaccination recruits few new T cells, the authors suggested.

Sequenced material: PBMCs from blood, taken roughly 2 weeks before vaccination. The TCR was taken from a man aged 45-65 years who received an inactivated influenza vaccine.

The CDR3 loop reads CASRPDRNSNQPQYF. CDR3 nucleotides: TGTGCCAGCAGACCCGACAGAAATAGCAATCAGCCCCAGTATTTT. The chain has TRBV6-1 and TRBJ1-5; D is possibly TRBD1 (5 bases). The DNA end lines up better with TRBJ2-3; the J call may be wrong. CDR3 size: 15 residues. CDR1 is MNHNS and CDR2 is SASEGT in the germline V gene.